The entry below gives a single TCR beta chain sequence along with its context. The antigen remains unidentified. Sequenced by immunoSEQ multiplex PCR; TCRdb stores in-frame clones only, minus some. The sample lists roughly 41,000 clones, 75% to 95% occurring once. These data originate in a study of OX40 agonist ivuxolimab in advanced cancers. This CDR3 is built from 16 residues. The germline CDR1 and CDR2 sequences are MNHEY and SMNVEV (reference sequence). V was pared by 0 bases and J by 1 base, with 2 bases of the junction left unmatched. Study-level results: Expanded clones belonging to CD8+ T cells outnumbered, on average, those of CD4+. Doses of 0.1 to 3.0 mg/kg were accompanied by clonal expansion of CD4+ and CD8+ blood T cells by week 6.

This clonotype was obtained from an adult with an advanced solid tumor such as melanoma, head and neck, liver or kidney cancer. The chain uses TRBV27 and TRBJ2-3; 9 bases match TRBD1. The specimen comprised CD4+ or CD8+ T cells sorted from blood, sampled in a trial of the OX40 agonist ivuxolimab. CDR3 nucleotide sequence: TGTGCCAGCAGTTTATCGTGGACAGGGGGCACAGATACGCAGTATTTT. It codes for CASSLSWTGGTDTQYF.